This T cell receptor (beta chain) was observed in a study of OX40 agonist ivuxolimab in advanced cancers. The study in broad terms: Ivuxolimab, which targeted the costimulatory receptor OX40 (CD134), was an agonistic, fully human IgG2 monoclonal antibody. Intravenous ivuxolimab was administered to patients every 2 weeks at six dose levels: 0.01, 0.1, 0.3, 1.5, 3 and 10 mg/kg. Of the roughly 54 dose-escalation patients, hepatocellular carcinoma was present in roughly 19, melanoma in approximately 15, renal cell carcinoma in 9 and head and neck cancer in 9. A male proportion of about 79% and a mean age of around 60 years, ranging from about 20 to 79, were recorded for the dose-escalation cohort. Patients were allowed to have had prior anti-PD-1, anti-PD-L1 or anti-CTLA-4 therapy, and 40% of the dose-escalation patients had been treated with checkpoint inhibitors. Three dose-escalation patients achieved partial responses, one with hepatocellular carcinoma and two with cutaneous melanoma. Peripheral TCRbeta sequencing aimed to test whether ivuxolimab altered TCR sequence diversity and caused clonal T-cell expansion. The paper covers the monotherapy dose-escalation part of the phase I ivuxolimab trial, which included N ≈ 54 patients.

General findings and caveats noted by the study authors: After ivuxolimab, CD8+ T cells had more expanded clones than CD4+ T cells on average. Low levels of normalized T-cell clonal expansion were also shown by some nonresponding patients. In the 0.1-3.0 mg/kg groups, partial responders were among the patients with the lowest normalized peripheral clonal expansion, particularly in CD8+ T cells. The antigen specificity of the clonally expanded peripheral T cells was not determined. At doses of 0.1 to 3.0 mg/kg, clonal expansion of both CD4+ and CD8+ T cells in blood was seen between baseline and week 6.

For sequencing of the TCRbeta CDR3 region, genomic DNA was extracted from the sorted cells. The immunoSEQ Assay was used to sequence the TCRbeta CDR3 regions. The source is immuneACCESS, and TCRdb retained only in-frame sequences with V and J called. Part of the clones is not carried over; for the studies checked, unresolved V genes explain less than half of this, and the remainder is unexplained. This sample lists roughly 36,000 clones; roughly nine tenths were detected once. The top ten clones comprise over 8.5% of the sample. Patients with autoimmune disease history or receiving systemic immunosuppression were excluded from the trial. Peripheral blood for TCR sequencing was collected from all dose cohorts at baseline, on cycle 4 day 1, and on cycle 7 day 1. The samples were drawn from a first-in-human, open-label, multicenter phase I dose-escalation trial of ivuxolimab. The trial enrolled adults with locally advanced or metastatic head and neck squamous cell, hepatocellular, melanoma or renal cell carcinoma. Before TCR sequencing, CD4+ and CD8+ T cells were separately sorted from peripheral blood.

As regards this clone: It lacks a known antigen. No quality values exist for individual bases; no much larger clone is one base distant.

The TCR originated in an adult with an advanced solid tumor such as melanoma, head and neck, liver or kidney cancer. Sequenced here: CD4+ or CD8+ T cells sorted from blood, sampled in a trial of the OX40 agonist ivuxolimab.

The nucleotide sequence reads as follows: TGTGCCAGCAGCTTAAGCGGGGGCTCCTACAATGAGCAGTTCTTC. Its protein is CASSLSGGSYNEQFF. Recombination linked TRBV7-9 to TRBJ2-1, with 8 bases aligning to TRBD2. At the junction V is shortened by 2 bases and J by 0 bases; bases outside the gene matches: 0. The CDR3 has 15 amino acids, counting the end cysteine and phenylalanine. Only the CDR3 part of the read is kept: 45 bases, read in frame from the first base. CDR1 and CDR2 are drawn from the germline V gene (reference sequence): SEHNR, FQNEAQ.